This record looks at one T cell receptor beta chain sequence and its context. Its antigen is currently unknown. Clones were sequenced by immunoSEQ multiplex PCR, and TCRdb holds only the in-frame ones, with some missing. The sample has roughly 150,000 clones, 85% to 95% seen once; the top ten hold 1.1% to 1.5%. The length of the CDR3 is 12 residues. V was cut by 6 bases and J by 14 bases, with 17 bases left in between. The sample belongs to a study of T cell responses to AZD1222 COVID-19 vaccine. About the research overall: Combined were second doses at about 4 or about 12 weeks. Study-wide results and caveats: Only after the peak T cell response were repertoires sampled. White British people made up most donors, females outnumbered males, and clonal diversity was possibly underestimated.

Sequencing used peripheral blood, obtained on day 0 of AZD1222 vaccination. V and J are TRBV12-3 or TRBV12-4 and TRBJ2-1; a possible D gene is TRBD2 (5 bases). The clonotype was recovered from an adult in good health. CDR3 in amino acids: CASREAESREFF. CDR3 DNA sequence: TGTGCCAGCAGGGAAGCGGAGTCGCGGGAGTTCTTC.